Shown below are 23 T cell receptor beta chains from a single sample sequenced in a study of cytotoxic CD8 clonotypes in ibrutinib-treated CLL (dated by TCRdb to the early 2020s). The time point label on this specimen signifies: approximately 11 months on ibrutinib. Library construction relied on the immunoSEQ multiplex PCR assay. TCRdb carries this immuneACCESS record with in-frame sequences only. Its versions omit some clonotypes, under half of them owing to an unresolved V gene in the studies checked, with the rest unexplained. The sample table lists about 68,000 clones, roughly 72% of them with a count of one. Roughly 5.9% of the sample is taken by the ten largest. Sequencing used PBMCs, obtained after 12 months of ibrutinib treatment. The receptors originated from a human donor with chronic lymphocytic leukemia.

V gene TRBV30 combines with J gene TRBJ2-3, with TRBD2 as a possible D gene (6 bases). V was cut by 4 bases and J by 6 bases, with 14 bases left in between. Germline CDR1 GTSNPN, CDR2 SVGIG (reference sequence). This CDR3 is 13 amino acids long. The CDR3 protein is CAWTGVSLDTQYF. In DNA form, the CDR3 reads TGTGCCTGGACGGGGGTTAGTTTGGATACGCAGTATTTT.

The rearrangement uses TRBV5-4 and TRBJ1-6; a possible D gene is TRBD1 (6 bases). The ends were cut back, 5 bases at V and 9 bases at J, with 15 bases in the middle. The CDR3 length is 14 residues. Germline-derived CDR1 and CDR2 are SGHNT and YYREEE (reference sequence). CDR3 sequence: CASRDSGISSPLHF. The CDR3, as DNA: TGTGCCAGCAGGGACAGCGGCATCTCTTCACCCCTCCACTTT.

V gene TRBV27 combines with J gene TRBJ1-1; D call uncertain. CDR1 and CDR2 from the germline V gene are MNHEY and SMNVEV (reference sequence). V was pared by 6 bases and J by 3 bases, with 11 bases between. The CDR3 length is 13 residues. Here the CDR3 reads CASRPNRYTEAFF. Here the CDR3 DNA reads TGTGCCAGCAGGCCTAATAGGTACACTGAAGCTTTCTTT.

The genes are TRBV7-3 and TRBJ2-2; possible D gene TRBD1, 5 bases. The CDR3 loop spans 15 amino acids. The germline gives CDR1 SGHTA, CDR2 FQGTGA. Trimming left V 1 base short and J 6 bases short, with 12 bases between. The CDR3, as DNA: TGTGCCAGCAGCTTAAGTCAAAGGGGTGCCGGGGAGCTGTTTTTT. Amino acids: CASSLSQRGAGELFF.

The J gene is TRBJ2-7, the V gene TRBV11-2; TRBD1 matches at 9 bases. Germline lookup yields CDR1 SGHAT and CDR2 FQNNGV. The CDR3 contains 14 residues. After removal of 4 bases from V and 2 bases from J, the junction contained 3 bases not matched to a gene. Here the CDR3 DNA reads TGTGCCAGCAGCTCCGGGACAGGGACCTACGAGCAGTACTTC. Encoded protein: CASSSGTGTYEQYF.

The chain uses TRBV19 and TRBJ1-4; 8 bases match TRBD1. The V segment lost 6 bases and the J segment 7 bases; nucleotides outside the gene matches: 7. Per germline, CDR1 LNHDA and CDR2 SQIVND (reference sequence). The CDR3 totals 14 residues. CDR3 coding DNA: TGTGCCAGTAGCCTTACAGGGGGGTCTGAAAAACTGTTTTTT. Translated, it gives CASSLTGGSEKLFF.

This chain uses TRBV5-1 with TRBJ2-5; D is undetermined. Germline assignment: CDR1 SGHRS and CDR2 YFSETQ. The CDR3 is 14 residues long. Trimming took 1 base from V and 2 from J, leaving 9 bases between them. CDR3 DNA: TGCGCCAGCAGCTTGCAGGCGAGACAAGAGACCCAGTACTTC. It translates to CASSLQARQETQYF.

The rearrangement joins TRBV19 to TRBJ1-6, with 7 bases matching TRBD1. The CDR3 totals 16 residues. V gave up 5 bases and J gave up 2 bases; unmatched junction bases: 6. CDR1 and CDR2 (germline): LNHDA, SQIVND (reference sequence). The CDR3 is CASSSNRGAYNSPLHF. DNA for the CDR3: TGTGCCAGTAGTTCCAACAGGGGTGCCTATAATTCACCCCTCCACTTT.

This clone was counted once. This sequence joins TRBV7-2 and TRBJ2-3, with D tentatively TRBD2 (5 bases). Germline assignment: CDR1 SGHTA and CDR2 FQGNSA. V lost 5 bases and J lost 8, with 11 bases in between. The CDR3 loop spans 12 amino acids. CDR3 sequence (DNA): TGTGCCAGCAGCCCACTCCGGGGTACGCAGTATTTT. It codes for CASSPLRGTQYF.

Points on this clone: At one boundary the junction diverges from the germline segment, which might be a read error. CDR3: CASSQAIQGRFRTEAFF. The CDR3 DNA sequence: TGTGCCAGCAGTCAAGCTATTCAGGGGAGGTTTAGGACTGAAGCTTTCTTT. The genes are TRBV2 and TRBJ1-1; possible D gene TRBD1, 6 bases. CDR1 is SNHLY, CDR2 FYNNEI, per germline. The CDR3 runs 17 residues.

This chain connects TRBV2 to TRBJ2-7; no reliable D call. The CDR3 spans 13 residues. The germline V gene has CDR1 SNHLY and CDR2 FYNNEI. Trimming took off 4 bases at V and 2 bases at J, with 9 bases between the two ends. CDR3 amino acids: CASSVGRTYEQYF. As DNA, the CDR3 is TGTGCCAGCAGTGTAGGCAGGACCTACGAGCAGTACTTC.

The chain couples TRBV18 to TRBJ1-2, with TRBD1 as a possible D gene (5 bases). The ends were cut back, 3 bases at V and 0 bases at J, with 14 bases in the middle. This CDR3 comprises 16 residues. Germline CDR1 reads KGHSH; CDR2 reads LQKENI. CDR3 amino acids: CASSPLLDTANYGYTF. The CDR3 nucleotides read TGTGCCAGCTCACCCCTGTTGGACACCGCTAACTATGGCTACACCTTC. Based on the CDR3 plus reference TRBV18 and TRBJ1-2, the full variable domain is NAGVMQNPRHLVRRRGQEARLRCSPMKGHSHVYWYRQLPEEGLKFMVYLQKENIIDESGMPKERFSAEFPKEGPSILRIQQVVRGDSAAYFCASSPLLDTANYGYTFGSGTRLTVV.

This clone turned up a few times. The rearrangement links TRBV5-4 to TRBJ1-2; TRBD1 might be the D (5 bases). V was trimmed by 4 bases and J by 13 bases, leaving 20 bases between them. Germline CDR1 is SGHNT and CDR2 is YYREEE (reference sequence). The length of the CDR3 is 13 residues. CDR3 coding DNA: TGTGCCAGCAGCACGGGAGGGACGGCCCTTCGCACCTTC. Protein sequence: CASSTGGTALRTF. Based on the CDR3 plus reference TRBV5-4 and TRBJ1-2, the full variable domain is ETGVTQSPTHLIKTRGQQVTLRCSSQSGHNTVSWYQQALGQGPQFIFQYYREEENGRGNFPPRFSGLQFPNYSSELNVNALELDDSALYLCASSTGGTALRTFGSGTRLTVV.

V gene TRBV5-6 combines with J gene TRBJ2-2; D is ambiguous. This CDR3 is built from 12 residues. The germline V gene has CDR1 SGHDT and CDR2 YYEEEE. Trimming removed 2 bases from V and 6 bases from J, with 5 bases in between. The CDR3 coding sequence is TGTGCCAGCAGCTTCCCCGCCGGGGAGCTGTTTTTT. This sequence encodes CASSFPAGELFF.

The chain uses TRBV19 and TRBJ2-3; TRBD1 matches at 10 bases. This CDR3 is built from 15 residues. Germline-derived CDR1 and CDR2 are LNHDA and SQIVND (reference sequence). J gave up 5 bases and V 7 bases, and 9 bases lay outside the gene matches. In DNA, the CDR3 is TGTGCCAGTATGGAGTGGACAGGGGGTGTAGATACGCAGTATTTT. Residues: CASMEWTGGVDTQYF.

The chain combines TRBV19 with TRBJ1-2; no firm D call. This CDR3 spans 14 amino acids. V was cut by 3 bases and J by 2 bases, with 10 bases left in between. Germline V gene lookup returns CDR1 LNHDA and CDR2 SQIVND (reference sequence). The CDR3 here is CASSMTDLNYGYTF. CDR3 in DNA: TGTGCCAGTAGTATGACGGATTTAAACTATGGCTACACCTTC.

The chain recombines TRBV5-6 with TRBJ1-1; TRBD1 agrees at 11 bases. J lost 3 bases, V lost 4 bases, and 2 bases had no gene match. Germline V gene data show CDR1 as SGHDT and CDR2 as YYEEEE. The CDR3 is 14 residues long. CDR3 sequence: CASSGDRGDTEAFF. The CDR3 coding sequence is TGTGCCAGCAGCGGGGACAGGGGGGACACTGAAGCTTTCTTT.

The chain combines TRBV18 with TRBJ1-2; D might be TRBD1 (6 bases). The CDR3 is 12 amino acids. The V gene lost 3 bases and the J gene lost 7 bases, with 9 bases spanning the gap. CDR1 is KGHSH, CDR2 LQKENI, per germline. This chain's CDR3 is CASSPQGPGYTF. The CDR3 DNA reads as TGTGCCAGCTCACCTCAGGGGCCTGGCTACACCTTC.

This clone was observed a few times. The chain recombines TRBV5-4 with TRBJ1-2; TRBD1 might be the D (5 bases). From germline, CDR1 is SGHNT and CDR2 YYREEE (reference sequence). V was clipped by 0 bases and J by 4 bases, with 7 bases between them. The CDR3 contains 13 residues. Here the CDR3 reads CASSLGGSYGYTF. The CDR3 bases are TGTGCCAGCAGCTTGGGGGGCTCCTATGGCTACACCTTC.

The V and J genes are TRBV11-2 and TRBJ1-3; no definite D call. This CDR3 spans 15 amino acids. V lost 5 bases and J 4 bases, leaving 15 bases between the germline ends. Germline CDR1 is SGHAT and CDR2 is FQNNGV. The CDR3 loop reads CASSPPVLGGNTIYF. CDR3 nucleotides: TGTGCCAGCAGCCCTCCGGTCCTAGGCGGAAACACCATATATTTT.

The V and J genes are TRBV19 and TRBJ2-3; D perhaps matches TRBD2 (7 bases). Per germline, CDR1 LNHDA and CDR2 SQIVND (reference sequence). V lost 2 bases, J lost 2 bases, and 11 bases lay in between. This CDR3 contains 15 residues. CDR3 in DNA: TGTGCCAGTAGTATAACGGGGGGACACACAGATACGCAGTATTTT. It is translated as CASSITGGHTDTQYF.

The gene calls are TRBV6-5 and TRBJ2-3; no reliable D call. Per germline, CDR1 MNHEY and CDR2 SVGAGI. V dropped 2 bases and J dropped 3 bases, with 6 bases sitting between them. CDR3 length equals 13 residues. The CDR3 DNA reads as TGTGCCAGCAGTTACATGGAGACAGATACGCAGTATTTT. It codes for CASSYMETDTQYF.

The rearrangement links TRBV9 to TRBJ1-3; the D gene is possibly TRBD1 (5 bases). V lost 0 bases and J lost 0, with 10 bases in between. This CDR3 region has 16 residues. Looked up from germline, CDR1 is SGDLS and CDR2 is YYNGEE. CDR3 protein: CASSVATGTSGNTIYF. The CDR3 coding sequence is TGTGCCAGCAGCGTAGCTACCGGGACCTCTGGAAACACCATATATTTT. Full variable domain (remainder filled in from reference TRBV9 and TRBJ1-3): DSGVTQTPKHLITATGQRVTLRCSPRSGDLSVYWYQQSLDQGLQFLIQYYNGEERAKGNILERFSAQQFPDLHSELNLSSLELGDSALYFCASSVATGTSGNTIYFGEGSWLTVV.